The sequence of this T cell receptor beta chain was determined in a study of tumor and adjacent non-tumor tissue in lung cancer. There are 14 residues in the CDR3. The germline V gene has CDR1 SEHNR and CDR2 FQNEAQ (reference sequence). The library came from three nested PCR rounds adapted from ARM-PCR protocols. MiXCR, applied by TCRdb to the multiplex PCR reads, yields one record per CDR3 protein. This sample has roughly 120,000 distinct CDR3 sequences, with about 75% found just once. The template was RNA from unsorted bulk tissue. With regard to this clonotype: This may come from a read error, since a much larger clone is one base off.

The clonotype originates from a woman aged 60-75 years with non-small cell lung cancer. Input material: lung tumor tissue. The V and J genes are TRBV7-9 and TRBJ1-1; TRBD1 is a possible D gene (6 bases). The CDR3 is CASSPRGLNTEVFF. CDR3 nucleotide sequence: TGTGCCAGCAGCCCCCGGGGGCTGAACACTGAAGTTTTCTTT.